The next 23 T cell receptor beta chains were all read from a single sample in a study of blood T cells in healthy people across ages. The authors ran a second PCR of 7 to 11 cycles using a sample-barcoded 5' primer and a J-beta primer mix. TCRdb recomputed calls from the 5' RACE reads with MiXCR, one row per CDR3 protein. The repertoire holds some 700,000 distinct CDR3 sequences, 22% seen once, with around 22% in the top ten. The sample comprised blood. Receptors were obtained from a man between 65 and 85 years old in good health.

This chain links TRBV5-1 with TRBJ2-5; a weak D match, TRBD2 (6 bases). The germline CDR1 and CDR2 sequences are SGHRS and YFSETQ. The CDR3 runs to 15 residues. Trimming left V 5 bases short and J 3 bases short, with 17 bases between. The CDR3, as DNA: TGCGCCAGCAGGTCCGCGGGGATCCCAAAAGAGACCCAGTACTTC. Its protein product is CASRSAGIPKETQYF.

This clonotype was seen more than once but under ten times. V usage is TRBV4-1 and J usage is TRBJ2-7; D could derive from TRBD1 or TRBD2 (5 bases each). CDR3 size: 16 residues. V shed 5 bases and J shed 2 bases, with 19 bases lying between them. Germline CDR1 reads MGHRA; CDR2 reads YSYEKL. CDR3 nucleotide sequence: TGCGCCAGCAGCGATACACCGGGACGGCTACCCTACGAGCAGTACTTC. It yields the protein CASSDTPGRLPYEQYF.

This sequence joins TRBV5-1 and TRBJ1-4; no definite D call. V lost 2 bases, J lost 8 bases, and 10 bases lay in between. Germline V gives CDR1 SGHRS, CDR2 YFSETQ. The CDR3 has 13 amino acids. The CDR3 DNA sequence: TGCGCCAGCAGCTTTTTTTCCGGCGAAAAACTGTTTTTT. Translation gives CASSFFSGEKLFF.

CDR3 in amino acids: CSAMGQGAYEQYF. CDR3 in DNA: TGCAGTGCTATGGGGCAGGGGGCGTACGAGCAGTACTTC. V and J are TRBV20-1 and TRBJ2-7, with 8 bases fitting TRBD1. There are 13 residues in the CDR3. CDR1 and CDR2 from the germline V gene are DFQATT and SNEGSKA (reference sequence). V lost 4 bases and J lost 4; bases outside the gene matches: 6.

The rearrangement uses TRBV28 and TRBJ2-6, with D possibly being TRBD1 (6 bases). Trimming stripped 5 bases from V and 0 bases from J, with 17 bases between. The CDR3 length is 18 residues. Germline values: CDR1 MDHEN, CDR2 SYDVKM. The DNA of the CDR3 is TGTGCCAGCAGTCTCGAATACTCGACAGGCTCTGGGGCCAACGTCCTGACTTTC. It yields the protein CASSLEYSTGSGANVLTF.

This clonotype was recorded once. The junction departs from the called germline gene at one end, perhaps through a read error. This rearrangement joins TRBV5-1 to TRBJ2-3; no definite D call. The CDR3 is 14 residues long. The germline V gene has CDR1 SGHRS and CDR2 YFSETQ. The CDR3 spells CASGLEPVTDTQYF. CDR3 nucleotides: TGCGCCAGCGGCTTGGAGCCCGTCACAGATACGCAGTATTTT.

This clonotype was found a few times. The chain combines TRBV20-1 with TRBJ1-1; D uncertain. Germline CDR1 and CDR2: DFQATT and SNEGSKA (reference sequence). V lost 5 bases and J 6 bases, leaving 19 bases between the germline ends. The CDR3 is 14 amino acids. CDR3 sequence reads: CSARYGMAKPEAFF. The CDR3 nucleotides are TGCAGTGCTCGCTATGGAATGGCAAAACCTGAAGCTTTCTTT.

J is TRBJ1-2 and V is TRBV7-6; D gene uncertain. CDR1 is SGHVS and CDR2 is FNYEAQ in the germline V gene. V was shortened by 5 bases and J by 1 base, with 17 bases between the two germline ends. The CDR3 sequence is 16 residues long. The CDR3 sequence: CASSPRVGGGNYGYTF. CDR3 nucleotides: TGTGCCAGCAGCCCTAGAGTAGGTGGCGGTAACTATGGCTACACCTTC.

This chain links TRBV6-1 with TRBJ2-3; no clear D. Trimming shortened V by 6 bases and J by 10 bases, and 14 bases separated the two germline ends. This CDR3 spans 12 amino acids. The germline gives CDR1 MNHNS, CDR2 SASEGT. The CDR3: CASRQQGLAQYF. The CDR3 nucleotides read TGTGCCAGCAGACAACAAGGCCTGGCGCAGTATTTT.

This chain connects TRBV5-1 to TRBJ2-5, with D possibly matching TRBD2 (6 bases). The DNA end favors TRBJ2-1, so the J call may be wrong. The CDR3 spans 16 residues. The germline gives CDR1 SGHRS, CDR2 YFSETQ. The CDR3 sequence: CASSLAPGTGGDEQFF. In DNA form, the CDR3 reads TGCGCCAGCAGCTTGGCCCCAGGGACTGGTGGAGATGAGCAGTTCTTC.

This clonotype was seen ten or more times. This sequence joins TRBV12-3 or TRBV12-4 and TRBJ2-5; TRBD1 matches 9 bases. CDR3 size: 14 residues. V was pared by 5 bases and J by 3 bases, with 4 bases of the junction left unmatched. CDR3 coding DNA: TGTGCCAGCAGTCCCCGGACAGGGGAAGAGACCCAGTACTTC. It specifies CASSPRTGEETQYF.

This sequence joins TRBV20-1 and TRBJ2-3, with D possibly TRBD2 on 5 matching bases. The germline CDR1 and CDR2 sequences are DFQATT and SNEGSKA (reference sequence). Trimming cost V 3 bases and J 2 bases, with 9 bases left between them. The CDR3 covers 13 residues. CDR3 nucleotide sequence: TGCAGTGCTAGGAGGACTGCCACAGATACGCAGTATTTT. Translated, it gives CSARRTATDTQYF.

In its sample, this clonotype was seen a few times. V and J are TRBV29-1 and TRBJ1-1; D is unclear. V shed 5 bases and J shed 5 bases, with 9 bases lying between them. This CDR3 contains 11 residues. The germline CDR1 and CDR2 sequences are SQVTM and ANQGSEA. CDR3: CSVKWSTEAFF. The CDR3 region has the DNA TGCAGCGTTAAATGGAGTACTGAAGCTTTCTTT.

This clonotype has just a few counts. This CDR3 is CATSRRDSQETQYF. As DNA, the CDR3 is TGTGCCACCAGCAGAAGGGACAGCCAAGAGACCCAGTACTTC. J is TRBJ2-5 and V is TRBV15, with 7 bases matching TRBD1. CDR1 and CDR2 from the germline V gene are LNHNV and YYDKDF (reference sequence). The CDR3 loop spans 14 amino acids. V was pared by 2 bases and J by 1 base, with 1 base of the junction left unmatched.

The V and J genes are TRBV7-9 and TRBJ1-6; D gene ambiguous. V was trimmed by 5 bases and J by 7 bases, leaving 21 bases between them. This CDR3 region has 17 residues. Germline CDR1 is SEHNR and CDR2 is FQNEAQ (reference sequence). CDR3 sequence reads: CASSPSLAGAGNSPLHF. The CDR3 DNA follows: TGTGCCAGCAGCCCCTCCCTTGCGGGCGCGGGAAATTCACCCCTCCACTTT.

A few counts support this clonotype. The genes are TRBV7-6 and TRBJ2-7, with D possibly called TRBD1 or TRBD2 (5 bases each). Trimming cost V 5 bases and J 3 bases, with 14 bases left between them. CDR1 is SGHVS and CDR2 is FNYEAQ in the germline V gene. This CDR3 spans 14 amino acids. This CDR3 is CASSPLLGVYEQYF. The DNA of the CDR3 is TGTGCCAGCAGCCCTTTGCTGGGGGTCTACGAGCAGTACTTC.

The chain joins TRBV9 to TRBJ1-6, with D unclear. Germline V gene data show CDR1 as SGDLS and CDR2 as YYNGEE. V lost 3 bases and J 4 bases, leaving 20 bases between the germline ends. The CDR3 covers 18 residues. The DNA for the CDR3 is TGTGCCAGCAGCGAGACCCCTTTGAATGCGGTATATAATTCACCCCTCCACTTT. This translates into CASSETPLNAVYNSPLHF.

Only a few counts were recorded for this clonotype. This chain connects TRBV6-5 to TRBJ1-4; D is undetermined. CDR1 is MNHEY and CDR2 is SVGAGI in the germline V gene. V lost 2 bases and J 6 bases, leaving 7 bases between the germline ends. The CDR3 has 13 amino acids. The CDR3: CASSYTAYEKLFF. CDR3 in DNA: TGTGCCAGCAGTTACACCGCATATGAAAAACTGTTTTTT.

The chain carries TRBV3-1 and TRBJ1-4; maybe TRBD1 (5 bases). The ends were cut back, 4 bases at V and 3 bases at J, with 15 bases in the middle. CDR1 and CDR2 from the germline V gene are LGHDT and YNNKEL (reference sequence). The CDR3 is 16 residues long. The DNA of the CDR3 is TGTGCCAGCAGCCTAGGGAAGGGGCCAGCTAATGAAAAACTGTTTTTT. It translates to CASSLGKGPANEKLFF.

V gene TRBV12-3 or TRBV12-4 combines with J gene TRBJ2-3; D unresolved. Deletions cut 7 bases from V and 2 bases from J, with 13 bases between. CDR3 length equals 14 residues. The CDR3 coding sequence is TGTGCCAGCAACGAAGAGGCACACACAGATACGCAGTATTTT. As protein: CASNEEAHTDTQYF.

The gene calls are TRBV9 and TRBJ1-2, with D perhaps TRBD1 (5 bases). Trimming removed 3 bases at V and 5 bases at J, with 17 bases between. The CDR3 is 15 residues long. Germline loops: CDR1 SGDLS, CDR2 YYNGEE. CDR3 bases: TGTGCCAGCAGCGCGAGGGGAAGCGCGACTTATGGCTACACCTTC. It yields the protein CASSARGSATYGYTF.

This clonotype was seen many times. The chain combines TRBV6-5 with TRBJ1-4; TRBD1 agrees at 7 bases. Trimming removed 7 bases from V and 2 bases from J; junction bases left unmatched: 13. Per the germline V gene, CDR1 is MNHEY and CDR2 is SVGAGI. CDR3 size: 17 residues. As DNA, the CDR3 is TGTGCCAGCACCAGTAAAGGAGGGGGCCGGACTAATGAAAAACTGTTTTTT. Translating gives CASTSKGGGRTNEKLFF.

CDR3 protein: CASSPGQGWETQYF. CDR3 DNA: TGTGCCAGCAGTCCCGGACAGGGTTGGGAGACCCAGTACTTC. The chain uses TRBV6-6 and TRBJ2-5, with 8 nucleotides matching TRBD1. Germline lookup yields CDR1 MNHNY and CDR2 SVGAGI (reference sequence). J lost 5 bases, V lost 5 bases, and 7 bases had no gene match. This CDR3 is built from 14 residues.